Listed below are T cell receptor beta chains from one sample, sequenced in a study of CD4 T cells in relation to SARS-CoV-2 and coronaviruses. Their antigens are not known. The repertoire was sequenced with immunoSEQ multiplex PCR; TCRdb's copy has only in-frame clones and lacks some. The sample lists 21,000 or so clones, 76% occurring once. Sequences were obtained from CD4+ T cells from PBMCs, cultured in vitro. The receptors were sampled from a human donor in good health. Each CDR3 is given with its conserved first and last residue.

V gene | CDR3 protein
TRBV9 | CASSPTGTTYEQYF
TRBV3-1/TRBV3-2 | CASSQDRRAVF
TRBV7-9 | CASSKGHLYEQYF
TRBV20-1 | CSVSSTDTQYF
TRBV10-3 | CAISGPSGYEQYF
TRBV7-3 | CASSLGVLTGVLQETQYF
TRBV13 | CASSLGPLTYEQYF
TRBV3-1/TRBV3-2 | CASSQGGTDTQYF
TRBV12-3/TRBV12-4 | CASTGRAVYEQYF
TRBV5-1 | CASSLQGVDGYTF
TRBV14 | CASSQNSGQGTDTQYF
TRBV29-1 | CSVGQVPSSYEQYF
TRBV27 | CASSLSWVSSYNEQFF
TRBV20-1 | CSASSSTKIDQETQYF
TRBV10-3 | CAISESGGQTNSPLHF
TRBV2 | CASSVAGVPQLEQFF
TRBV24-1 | CATSDADRAKGYTF
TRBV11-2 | CASSLGSGISSRELFF
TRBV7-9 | CASWDRGRVTEAFF
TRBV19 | CASSILPGGANSFYNEQFF
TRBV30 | CASTGPSLAYEQYF
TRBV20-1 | CSARVAHVFF
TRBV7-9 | CASSWSYQETQYF
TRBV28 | CASSRGGTQYF
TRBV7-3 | CASSPGGASEAFF
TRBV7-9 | CAINVAGQGREKLFF
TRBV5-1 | CASSYGEGSSYNSPLHF
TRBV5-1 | CASSPGQDYGYTF
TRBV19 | CASSRQGYGYTF
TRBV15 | CATSKTAEDTQYF
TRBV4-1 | CASSQGSPRTSGRTFF
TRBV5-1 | CATGTGTDFGELFF
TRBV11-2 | CASRHYKGRQLTGELFF
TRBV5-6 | CASSEIQGYDTGELFF
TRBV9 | CASSVAGLNYGYTF
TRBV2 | CASGTSTGGRNEQYF
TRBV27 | CASSRHRVSGANVLTF
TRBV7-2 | CASSLDSGENSPLHF
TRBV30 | CAWMRGWTARGYTF
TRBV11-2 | CASSPGTVPNGEQYF
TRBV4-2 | CASSQDKGAGGGYEQYF
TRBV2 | CASSEARPSNSPLHF
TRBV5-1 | CASSFGTGIGYEQYF
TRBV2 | CASSEQPPHEQFF
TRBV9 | CASSVGDLLFSYNEQFF
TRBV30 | CAWIRDRYTDTQYF
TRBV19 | CASRKTVQNTEAFF
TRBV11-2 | CASSFTDASSYNEQFF
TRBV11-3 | CASSQISTDTQYF
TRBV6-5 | CASSLDRGHEQYF
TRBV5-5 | CASSIFGTVNTEAFF
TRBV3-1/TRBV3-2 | CASSQVSKEPYEQYF
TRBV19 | CASSETGSSYNSPLHF
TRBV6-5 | CASSPQGFGDEQYF